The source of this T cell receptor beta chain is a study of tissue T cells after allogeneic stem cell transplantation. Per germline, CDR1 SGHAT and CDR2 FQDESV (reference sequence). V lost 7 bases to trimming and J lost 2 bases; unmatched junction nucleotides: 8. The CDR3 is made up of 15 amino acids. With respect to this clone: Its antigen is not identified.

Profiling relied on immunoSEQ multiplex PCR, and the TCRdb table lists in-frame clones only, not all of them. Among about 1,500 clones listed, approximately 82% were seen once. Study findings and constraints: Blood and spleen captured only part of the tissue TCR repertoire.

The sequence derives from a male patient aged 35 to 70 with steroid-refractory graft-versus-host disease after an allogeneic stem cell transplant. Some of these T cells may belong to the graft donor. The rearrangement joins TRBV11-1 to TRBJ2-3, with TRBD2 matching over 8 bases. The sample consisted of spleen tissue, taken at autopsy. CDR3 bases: TGTGCCAGCATGACGGCGGGGGGCCCCACAGATACGCAGTATTTT. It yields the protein CASMTAGGPTDTQYF.